This is a list of T cell receptor beta chains from one sample in a study of blood T cell repertoires in COVID-19. The assay was immunoSEQ multiplex PCR, and TCRdb's table has in-frame clones only and misses some. The sample gives 250,000 to 300,000 clones, 86% of which show up once; approximately 2% is in the top ten. The sample comprised peripheral blood. These TCRs come from a man younger than 40 with active or convalescent COVID-19. CDR3s include the opening cysteine and the closing phenylalanine or tryptophan. A D gene is named only where the DNA matches it firmly. A row's size may be missing; if present it is once, few, many or a size class.

v_gene	d_gene	j_gene	abundance	CDR3aa	CDR3nt
TRBV7-2	-	TRBJ2-5	many	CASTSSPGLGETQYF	TGTGCCAGCACCTCCTCTCCCGGACTGGGAGAGACCCAGTACTTC
TRBV2	TRBD1	TRBJ1-2	-	CASSPRGRFYGYTF	TGTGCCAGCAGTCCCAGGGGGCGATTTTATGGCTACACCTTC
TRBV10-3	-	TRBJ2-1	-	CAISVPRGRSYNEQFF	TGTGCCATCAGTGTTCCGCGGGGGCGGTCCTACAATGAGCAGTTCTTC
TRBV7-9	-	TRBJ2-6	-	CASSSVSGANVLTF	TGTGCCAGCAGCTCCGTATCTGGGGCCAACGTCCTGACTTTC
TRBV4-1	TRBD1	TRBJ2-1	-	CARSEPRQGLHNEQFF	TGCGCCCGATCGGAACCCCGACAGGGTTTGCACAATGAGCAGTTCTTC
TRBV5-1	TRBD1	TRBJ2-2	-	CASSWSTGTGNGELFF	TGCGCCAGCAGCTGGTCCACCGGGACAGGGAACGGGGAGCTGTTTTTT
TRBV7-9	TRBD2	TRBJ2-1	-	CASSFTSGYNEQFF	TGTGCCAGCAGCTTTACTAGCGGATACAATGAGCAGTTCTTC
TRBV30	-	TRBJ2-3	-	CAWRSRGFGTDTQYF	TGTGCCTGGAGAAGTCGAGGGTTCGGAACAGATACGCAGTATTTT
TRBV27	TRBD1	TRBJ1-6	-	CASRQTGLLDNSPLHF	TGTGCCAGCAGGCAGACAGGGCTCTTAGATAATTCACCCCTCCACTTT
TRBV9	-	TRBJ2-5	-	CASSTTLQGGTQYF	TGTGCCAGCAGCACCACGCTACAGGGTGGGACCCAGTACTTC
TRBV30	-	TRBJ2-7	-	CAWSVYRDEQYF	TGTGCCTGGAGTGTCTATCGCGACGAGCAGTACTTC
TRBV27	-	TRBJ1-2	-	CASSQGSHYGYTF	TGTGCCAGCAGTCAAGGGAGTCACTATGGCTACACCTTC
TRBV6-5	TRBD2	TRBJ2-1	-	CASSLRLAGGEQFF	TGTGCCAGCAGTTTACGACTAGCTGGTGGCGAGCAGTTCTTC
TRBV2	-	TRBJ2-7	-	CASGGAQSEQYF	TGTGCCAGCGGGGGGGCCCAGTCCGAGCAGTACTTC
TRBV2	-	TRBJ1-6	-	CASSENFLGQLNSPLHF	TGTGCCAGCAGTGAAAATTTTCTGGGCCAATTGAATTCACCCCTCCACTTT
TRBV18	-	TRBJ2-1	-	CASSPQGNEQFF	TGTGCCAGCTCACCCCAGGGCAATGAGCAGTTCTTC
TRBV12-3/TRBV12-4	TRBD2	TRBJ2-7	-	CASREDSAYEQYF	TGTGCCAGCCGGGAGGACTCAGCCTACGAGCAGTACTTC
TRBV5-4	-	TRBJ2-7	-	CASSLAVAGTYEQYF	TGTGCCAGCAGCTTGGCAGTTGCAGGGACCTACGAGCAGTACTTC
TRBV12-3/TRBV12-4	-	TRBJ1-4	-	CASSLGRAEKLFF	TGTGCCAGCAGTTTGGGCAGGGCCGAAAAACTGTTTTTT
TRBV6-5	TRBD1	TRBJ2-5	-	CASSYSGQGKETQYF	TGTGCCAGCAGTTACTCTGGACAGGGGAAAGAGACCCAGTACTTC
TRBV6-2/TRBV6-3	-	TRBJ1-2	-	CASSDSANYGYTF	TGTGCCAGCAGTGACAGTGCTAACTATGGCTACACCTTC
TRBV19	-	TRBJ1-6	-	CASAAQGGASPLHF	TGTGCCAGTGCAGCGCAGGGTGGTGCTTCACCCCTCCACTTT
TRBV11-2	TRBD1	TRBJ1-6	-	CASSWGTGKNSPLHF	TGTGCCAGCAGCTGGGGGACAGGCAAAAATTCACCCCTCCACTTT
TRBV4-3	-	TRBJ1-2	once	CASSPYPGDRGYTF	TGCGCCAGCAGCCCCTACCCAGGGGATCGCGGCTACACCTTC
TRBV21-1	-	TRBJ1-1	once	CASSHSKGVRGGLVAFF	TGTGCCAGCAGCCATTCCAAAGGGGTTAGGGGCGGTTTAGTAGCTTTCTTT
TRBV5-6	TRBD1	TRBJ1-1	once	CASRERTGITEAFF	TGTGCCAGCAGGGAGAGGACAGGGATCACTGAAGCTTTCTTT
TRBV4-3	-	TRBJ1-1	-	CASSQDSQVLTEAFF	TGCGCCAGCAGCCAAGATTCGCAGGTTCTAACTGAAGCTTTCTTT
TRBV12-5	TRBD1	TRBJ1-6	-	CASGPDRGQSPLHF	TGTGCTAGTGGTCCTGACAGGGGGCAATCACCCCTCCACTTT
TRBV20-1	-	TRBJ2-2	-	CSASSGLTGELFF	TGCAGTGCTAGTTCAGGGTTGACCGGGGAGCTGTTTTTT
TRBV19	TRBD2	TRBJ2-3	-	CASSILSGGSSTDTQYF	TGTGCCAGTAGTATATTAAGCGGGGGCTCTAGCACAGATACGCAGTATTTT
TRBV6-1	TRBD1	TRBJ1-6	-	CASSELPDRAGGPLHF	TGTGCCAGCAGTGAATTACCGGACAGGGCAGGTGGACCCCTCCACTTT
TRBV13	-	TRBJ1-1	-	CASSGLDNPNTEAFF	TGTGCCAGCAGCGGCCTCGATAACCCCAACACTGAAGCTTTCTTT